This record looks at one TCR beta chain sequence and its context. The sample is drawn from a study of control samples from healthy donors and cancer patients. TCRdb's table, derived via immunoSEQ multiplex PCR, lists solely in-frame clones and lacks some. The sample lists 200,000 or so clones, roughly 94% occurring once. The sample was blood. This sequence originates from a middle-aged man in good health.

CDR3 DNA: TGTGCCAGCAGCCGAGGGGCGGACACTGAAGCTTTCTTT. Its translation: CASSRGADTEAFF. The chain combines TRBV7-9 with TRBJ1-1, with D possibly TRBD1 on 5 matching bases. Deletions cut 5 bases from V and 3 bases from J, with 10 bases between. This CDR3 spans 13 amino acids. Germline V CDR1 and CDR2: SEHNR, FQNEAQ (reference sequence).